A selection of T cell receptor beta chains follows, all from one sample in a study of T cell changes during pregnancy in multiple sclerosis. TCRdb's table, derived via immunoSEQ multiplex PCR, lists solely in-frame clones and lacks some. The sample lists around 39,000 clones, about 88% occurring once. Here the sequenced sample was CD8+ T cells from peripheral blood mononuclear cells, taken in the first trimester of pregnancy. The source is a female donor with multiple sclerosis, enrolled in a pregnancy study. Both conserved end residues are part of each CDR3. A D gene is named only where the DNA matches it firmly.

j_call d_call v_call cdr3_nt cdr3_aa
TRBJ1-5 NA TRBV5-6 TGTGCCAGCAGCCGTGGGGCTCAGCCCCAGCATTTT CASSRGAQPQHF
TRBJ2-3 NA TRBV27 TGTGCCAGCAGTCGAGACAGGCTTAGCACAGATACGCAGTATTTT CASSRDRLSTDTQYF
TRBJ2-7 TRBD1 TRBV4-3 TGCGCCAGCAGCCAGGAGACAGGGTCCTACTACGAGCAGTACTTC CASSQETGSYYEQYF
TRBJ2-7 NA TRBV7-6 TGTGCCAGCAGCTTAGACCGGAGCTCCTACGAGCAGTACTTC CASSLDRSSYEQYF
TRBJ1-2 TRBD1 TRBV6-5 TGTGCCAGCAGCTCGAGACAGGGGACTAACTATGGCTACACCTTC CASSSRQGTNYGYTF
TRBJ2-5 TRBD1 TRBV4-3 TGCGCCAGCAGCCAACGGGACAGGGTAGGAGAGACCCAGTACTTC CASSQRDRVGETQYF
TRBJ2-2 TRBD1 TRBV7-8 TGTGCCAGCAGCCGCAAGGGACAGGAGTCGAACACCGGGGAGCTGTTTTTT CASSRKGQESNTGELFF
TRBJ2-3 NA TRBV5-1 TGCGCCAGCAGCTTGACTTTGGTGGGCGCAGATAGCACAGATACGCAGTATTTT CASSLTLVGADSTDTQYF
TRBJ1-6 TRBD1 TRBV4-3 TGCGCCAGCAGCCAAGATCCGACAGGGGGTAATTCACCCCTCCACTTT CASSQDPTGGNSPLHF
TRBJ2-2 TRBD2 TRBV7-3 TGTGCCAGCGGATATAGCGGGGGGGCGAGTCGGTTTTTT CASGYSGGASRFF
TRBJ2-1 NA TRBV9 TGTGCCAGCAGCGTCGACTTGGGTTCTTACAATGAGCAGTTCTTC CASSVDLGSYNEQFF
TRBJ2-6 NA TRBV5-8 TGTGCCAGCAGCAAAGCGACAGGCCCTGGGGCCAACGTCCTGACTTTC CASSKATGPGANVLTF
TRBJ2-2 NA TRBV9 TGTGCCAGCAGCGTCTGGGGAGGCGGGGAGCTGTTTTTT CASSVWGGGELFF
TRBJ1-5 TRBD1 TRBV27 TGTGCCAGCAAACCCGGGACAGGCTACAATCAGCCCCAGCATTTT CASKPGTGYNQPQHF
TRBJ1-5 TRBD1 TRBV27 TGTGCCAGCAGTTTTCGACCCGGGACAGGGGGCGCAGGTCAGCCCCAGCATTTT CASSFRPGTGGAGQPQHF
TRBJ1-1 NA TRBV14 TGTGCCAGCAGCCAAGATACGACGGGCACTGAAGCTTTCTTT CASSQDTTGTEAFF
TRBJ1-5 NA TRBV5-1 TGCGCCAGCAGCTTGGGGACAGTTGATCAGCCCCAGCATTTT CASSLGTVDQPQHF